Below are 2 T cell receptor beta chains sequenced from a single sample in a study of T-cell memory formation after mild COVID-19. TCRdb reanalysed the 5' RACE reads using MiXCR and keeps one entry per CDR3 protein. The sample lists almost 550,000 distinct CDR3 sequences; around 20% were seen once. Sequencing used PBMCs or a T cell subset sorted from them (not recorded which). The receptors were gathered from an adult woman who had mild COVID-19 (a few samples of this study predate the infection). Cell type and time point are not known.

The J gene is TRBJ1-2, the V gene TRBV30; TRBD1 matches 10 bases. This CDR3 comprises 14 residues. CDR1 is GTSNPN, CDR2 SVGIG, per germline (reference sequence). J lost 6 bases, V lost 2 bases, and 6 bases had no gene match. Here the CDR3 reads CAWSTDGTGDGYTF. CDR3 nucleotides: TGTGCCTGGAGTACAGACGGGACAGGGGATGGCTACACCTTC. Combining the CDR3 with reference TRBV30 and TRBJ1-2 gives the whole variable domain SQTIHQWPATLVQPVGSPLSLECTVEGTSNPNLYWYRQAAGRGLQLLFYSVGIGQISSEVPQNLSASRPQDRQFILSSKKLLLSDSGFYLCAWSTDGTGDGYTFGSGTRLTVV.

This clonotype turned up a few times. This chain connects TRBV12-3 or TRBV12-4 to TRBJ1-3; 8 nucleotides agree with TRBD1. The CDR3 contains 14 residues. V shed 9 bases, J shed 4 bases, and the junction held 8 bases outside the gene matches. CDR3 residues: CARSRDRRGNTIYF. The CDR3 DNA is TGTGCCAGATCCCGGGACAGGAGGGGAAACACCATATATTTT.